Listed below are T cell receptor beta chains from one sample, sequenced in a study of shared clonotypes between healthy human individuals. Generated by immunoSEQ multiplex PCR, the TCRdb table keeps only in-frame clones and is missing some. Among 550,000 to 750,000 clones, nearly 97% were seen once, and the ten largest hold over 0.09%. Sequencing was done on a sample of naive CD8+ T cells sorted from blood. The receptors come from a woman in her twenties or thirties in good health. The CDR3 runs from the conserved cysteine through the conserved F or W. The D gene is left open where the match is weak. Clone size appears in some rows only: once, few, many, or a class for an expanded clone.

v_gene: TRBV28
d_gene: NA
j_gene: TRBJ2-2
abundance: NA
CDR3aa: CASSFPLAASNTGELFF
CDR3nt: TGTGCCAGCAGTTTTCCACTAGCAGCTTCGAACACCGGGGAGCTGTTTTTT

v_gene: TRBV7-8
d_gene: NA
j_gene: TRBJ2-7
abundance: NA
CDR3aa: CASSLTLYEQYF
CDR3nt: TGTGCCAGCAGCTTAACGCTTTACGAGCAGTACTTC

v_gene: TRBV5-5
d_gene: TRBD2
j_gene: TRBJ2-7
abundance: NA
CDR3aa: CASSLAGGPHEQYF
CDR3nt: TGTGCCAGCAGCTTAGCGGGAGGGCCCCACGAGCAGTACTTC

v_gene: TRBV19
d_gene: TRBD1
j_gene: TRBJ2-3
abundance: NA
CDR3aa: CASSIDEGAATDTQYF
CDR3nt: TGTGCCAGTAGTATAGATGAGGGGGCTGCCACAGATACGCAGTATTTT

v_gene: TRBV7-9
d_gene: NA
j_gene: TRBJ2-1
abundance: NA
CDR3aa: CASSSWRADYNEQFF
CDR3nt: TGTGCCAGCAGCTCGTGGAGGGCAGACTACAATGAGCAGTTCTTC

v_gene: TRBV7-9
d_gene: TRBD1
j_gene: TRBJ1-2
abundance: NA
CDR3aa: CASSLPNTGQGGYGYTF
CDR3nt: TGTGCCAGCAGCTTGCCCAATACGGGACAGGGGGGCTATGGCTACACCTTC

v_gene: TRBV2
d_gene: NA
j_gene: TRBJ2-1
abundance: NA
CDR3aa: CASSRGRSSYNEQFF
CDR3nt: TGTGCCAGCAGCCGCGGGCGTAGCTCCTACAATGAGCAGTTCTTC

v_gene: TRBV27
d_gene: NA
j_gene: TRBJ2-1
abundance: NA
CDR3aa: CASSLEGLNEQFF
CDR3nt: TGTGCCAGCAGTTTGGAGGGGCTGAATGAGCAGTTCTTC

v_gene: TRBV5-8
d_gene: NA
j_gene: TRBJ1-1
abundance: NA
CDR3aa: CASSLDTAMNTEAFF
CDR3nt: TGTGCCAGCAGCTTGGATACCGCAATGAACACTGAAGCTTTCTTT

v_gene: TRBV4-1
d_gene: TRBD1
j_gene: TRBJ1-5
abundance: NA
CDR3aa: CASSPRQGDQPQHF
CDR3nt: TGCGCCAGCAGCCCTCGACAGGGAGATCAGCCCCAGCATTTT

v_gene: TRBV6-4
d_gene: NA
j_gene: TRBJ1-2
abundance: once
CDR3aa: CASNRTANYGYTF
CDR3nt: TGTGCCAGCAACCGGACAGCTAACTATGGCTACACCTTC

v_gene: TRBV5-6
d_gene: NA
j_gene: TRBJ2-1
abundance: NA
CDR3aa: CASSLELAGSSYNEQFF
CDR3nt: TGTGCCAGCAGCTTGGAGTTGGCGGGTAGCTCCTACAATGAGCAGTTCTTC

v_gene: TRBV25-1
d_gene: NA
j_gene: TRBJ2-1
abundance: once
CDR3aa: CASSELYNEQFF
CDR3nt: TGTGCCAGCAGTGAACTATACAATGAGCAGTTCTTC

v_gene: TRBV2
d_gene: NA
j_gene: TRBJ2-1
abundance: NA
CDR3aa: CASTSTGESYNEQFF
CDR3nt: TGTGCCAGCACCTCGACAGGAGAATCCTACAATGAGCAGTTCTTC

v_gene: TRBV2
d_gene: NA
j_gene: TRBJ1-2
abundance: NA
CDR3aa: CASSGLDLYGYTF
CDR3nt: TGTGCCAGCAGTGGCCTAGACTTATATGGCTACACCTTC

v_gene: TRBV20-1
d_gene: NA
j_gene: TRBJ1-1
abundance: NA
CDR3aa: CSAANTEAFF
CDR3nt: TGCAGTGCTGCGAACACTGAAGCTTTCTTT

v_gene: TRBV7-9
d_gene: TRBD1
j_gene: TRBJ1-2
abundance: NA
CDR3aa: CASSLGQGVDGYTF
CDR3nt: TGTGCCAGCAGCTTAGGACAGGGGGTTGATGGCTACACCTTC

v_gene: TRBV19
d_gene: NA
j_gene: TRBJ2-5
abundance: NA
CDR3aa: CASSIFGDGQETQYF
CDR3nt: TGTGCCAGTAGTATTTTTGGGGACGGACAAGAGACCCAGTACTTC

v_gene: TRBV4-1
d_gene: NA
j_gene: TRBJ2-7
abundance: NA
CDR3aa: CASSPRPYGDEQYF
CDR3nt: TGCGCCAGCAGCCCCAGGCCCTATGGGGACGAGCAGTACTTC

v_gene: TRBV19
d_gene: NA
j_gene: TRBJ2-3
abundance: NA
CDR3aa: CASSIIGRDTQYF
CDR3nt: TGTGCCAGTAGTATAATTGGCCGAGATACGCAGTATTTT

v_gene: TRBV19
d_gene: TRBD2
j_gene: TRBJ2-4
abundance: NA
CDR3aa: CASSILRLAGGPDFFYIQYF
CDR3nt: TGTGCCAGTAGTATTCTTCGACTAGCGGGAGGGCCGGATTTCTTCTACATTCAGTACTTC

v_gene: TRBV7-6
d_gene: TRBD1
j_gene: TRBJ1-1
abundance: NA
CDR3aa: CASSLDRGAEAFF
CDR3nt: TGTGCCAGCAGCTTAGACAGGGGCGCTGAAGCTTTCTTT

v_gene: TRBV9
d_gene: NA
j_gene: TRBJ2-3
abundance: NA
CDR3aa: CASSPLRTSTDTQYF
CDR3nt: TGTGCCAGCAGCCCCCTCAGGACTAGCACAGATACGCAGTATTTT

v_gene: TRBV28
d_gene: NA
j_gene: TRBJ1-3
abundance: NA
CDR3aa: CASSLPAYHSGNTIYF
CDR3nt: TGTGCCAGCAGTTTGCCAGCCTACCACTCTGGAAACACCATATATTTT

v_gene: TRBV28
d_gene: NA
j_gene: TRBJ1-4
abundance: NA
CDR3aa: CASSFWTENEKLFF
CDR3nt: TGTGCCAGCAGTTTTTGGACAGAGAATGAAAAACTGTTTTTT

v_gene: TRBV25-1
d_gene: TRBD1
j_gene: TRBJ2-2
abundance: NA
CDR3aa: CASSERTGDNTGELFF
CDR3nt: TGTGCCAGCAGTGAAAGGACAGGGGATAACACCGGGGAGCTGTTTTTT

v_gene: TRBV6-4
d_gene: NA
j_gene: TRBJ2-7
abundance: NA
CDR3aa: CASPTSRVVEQYF
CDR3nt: TGTGCCAGCCCCACTAGCAGGGTGGTCGAGCAGTACTTC

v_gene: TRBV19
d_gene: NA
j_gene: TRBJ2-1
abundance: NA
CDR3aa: CASRFRSYNEQFF
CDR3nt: TGTGCCAGTAGATTCCGTTCCTACAATGAGCAGTTCTTC

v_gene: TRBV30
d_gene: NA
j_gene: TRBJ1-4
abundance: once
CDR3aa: CAWSVPTALNEKLFF
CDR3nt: TGTGCCTGGAGTGTGCCGACAGCACTTAATGAAAAACTGTTTTTT

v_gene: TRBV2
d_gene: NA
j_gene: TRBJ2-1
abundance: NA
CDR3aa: CASSEIRNEQFF
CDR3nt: TGTGCCAGCAGTGAAATTCGCAATGAGCAGTTCTTC

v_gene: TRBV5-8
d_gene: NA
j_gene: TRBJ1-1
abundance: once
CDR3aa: CASNLRTEAFF
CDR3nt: TGTGCCAGCAACTTGAGGACTGAAGCTTTCTTT

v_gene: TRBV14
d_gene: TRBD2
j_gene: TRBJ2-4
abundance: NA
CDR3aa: CASSQDLSGRDIQYF
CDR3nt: TGTGCCAGCAGCCAAGATCTCAGCGGGAGGGACATTCAGTACTTC

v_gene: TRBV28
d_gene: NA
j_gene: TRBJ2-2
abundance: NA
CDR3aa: CASSLEGGELFF
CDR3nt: TGTGCCAGCAGTTTGGAGGGGGGGGAGCTGTTTTTT